One and the same sample provided the 13 T cell receptor beta chains below, sequenced in a study of CD8+ T cells in alopecia areata. Once RNA had been extracted, it was reverse transcribed into cDNA to act as the sequencing template. Sequencing was performed with immunoSEQ multiplex PCR; in TCRdb, only in-frame clones are kept and a portion is missing. There are 45,000 to 70,000 clones in the sample; around 96% occur only once, and roughly 24% lies in the top ten. The sample was CD8+ T cells sorted from blood, taken at week 0. The receptors originated from a human donor with alopecia areata.

The genes are TRBV4-1 and TRBJ2-1, with D possibly being TRBD2 (5 bases). This CDR3 contains 17 residues. The ends were cut back, 1 base at V and 10 bases at J, with 23 bases in the middle. Germline V gives CDR1 MGHRA, CDR2 YSYEKL. In DNA form, the CDR3 reads TGCGCCAGCAGCCAAGGTCCCCCGGGCTCGGCGGGCCGAGAGCAGTTCTTC. Protein sequence: CASSQGPPGSAGREQFF.

This chain links TRBV6-5 with TRBJ1-2; D ambiguous. Trimming shortened V by 0 bases and J by 3 bases, and 8 bases separated the two germline ends. The CDR3 loop spans 14 amino acids. Germline lookup yields CDR1 MNHEY and CDR2 SVGAGI. CDR3 in DNA: TGTGCCAGCAGTTACTCGATCGGGTACTATGGCTACACCTTC. Translated: CASSYSIGYYGYTF.

The J gene is TRBJ2-3, the V gene TRBV7-2; no clear D gene. Trimming removed 1 base from V and 0 bases from J, with 8 bases in between. This CDR3 is 15 amino acids long. The germline V gene has CDR1 SGHTA and CDR2 FQGNSA. CDR3 in DNA: TGTGCCAGCAGCTTAGAGGTGGGGAGCACAGATACGCAGTATTTT. This sequence encodes CASSLEVGSTDTQYF.

V is TRBV6-5 and J is TRBJ2-7, with 10 bases that match TRBD2. V was pared by 6 bases and J by 0 bases, with 5 bases of the junction left unmatched. The CDR3 consists of 15 residues. Germline V gene lookup returns CDR1 MNHEY and CDR2 SVGAGI. The CDR3 DNA follows: TGTGCCAGCAGAACCGGACTAGCGGCCTCCTACGAGCAGTACTTC. This sequence encodes CASRTGLAASYEQYF.

The chain recombines TRBV27 with TRBJ1-2; 8 nucleotides line up with TRBD1. Germline CDR1 is MNHEY and CDR2 is SMNVEV (reference sequence). The junction had 6 bases not matched to a gene; V was cut back by 10 bases and J by 8 bases. The CDR3 is 11 residues long. CDR3 region: CATWTGRGYTF. CDR3 coding DNA: TGTGCCACCTGGACAGGGCGAGGCTACACCTTC.

This sequence joins TRBV29-1 and TRBJ2-7, with TRBD1 as a possible D gene (5 bases). CDR1 SQVTM and CDR2 ANQGSEA come from the germline V gene. Deletions cut 3 bases from V and 3 bases from J, with 9 bases between. This CDR3 has 12 residues. The CDR3 coding sequence is TGCAGCGTTGAGACCAGGGACTACGAGCAGTACTTC. Its protein is CSVETRDYEQYF.

This chain connects TRBV7-3 to TRBJ2-7, with TRBD2 identical over 10 bases. Trimming cost V 2 bases and J 2 bases; bases outside gene matches: 3. The CDR3 covers 15 residues. Germline V gene sequence: CDR1 SGHTA, CDR2 FQGTGA. In DNA form, the CDR3 reads TGTGCCAGCAGCTTAGGACTAGCGGACACCTACGAGCAGTACTTC. Its translation is CASSLGLADTYEQYF.

The chain has TRBV14 and TRBJ2-5; tentative D call: TRBD2 (6 bases). Germline V lookup: CDR1 SGHDN, CDR2 FVKESK. This CDR3 has 17 amino acids. V lost 3 bases, J lost 2 bases, and 19 bases lay in between. CDR3 bases: TGTGCCAGCAGCCAGTCTTCGGGGGTTGGGAGGCAAGAGACCCAGTACTTC. Protein: CASSQSSGVGRQETQYF. Combining the CDR3 with reference TRBV14 and TRBJ2-5 gives the whole variable domain EAGVTQFPSHSVIEKGQTVTLRCDPISGHDNLYWYRRVMGKEIKFLLHFVKESKQDESGMPNNRFLAERTGGTYSTLKVQPAELEDSGVYFCASSQSSGVGRQETQYFGPGTRLLVL.

J is TRBJ2-5 and V is TRBV6-6, with 9 bases matching TRBD1. The J segment lost 2 bases and the V segment lost 4 bases, leaving 5 bases of the junction unmatched. The CDR3 extends over 15 amino acids. Germline V gene sequence: CDR1 MNHNY, CDR2 SVGAGI (reference sequence). In DNA, the CDR3 is TGTGCCAGCAGTTGGGGACAGGGAAGGCAAGAGACCCAGTACTTC. Its translation is CASSWGQGRQETQYF.

The rearrangement joins TRBV29-1 to TRBJ2-1; maybe TRBD1 (7 bases). Deletions cut 5 bases from V and 6 bases from J, with 11 bases between. Germline values: CDR1 SQVTM, CDR2 ANQGSEA. The CDR3 totals 12 residues. The CDR3 protein is CSVSQGGNEQFF. In DNA, the CDR3 is TGCAGCGTTAGCCAGGGGGGCAATGAGCAGTTCTTC.

The gene calls are TRBV11-2 and TRBJ1-6; the D gene is possibly TRBD1 (5 bases). V dropped 5 bases and J dropped 14 bases, with 16 bases sitting between them. The germline CDR1 and CDR2 sequences are SGHAT and FQNNGV. The CDR3 is 13 amino acids. The CDR3: CASSPLGDRALHF. In DNA, the CDR3 is TGTGCCAGCAGCCCCCTGGGGGATCGGGCCCTCCACTTT.

This chain joins TRBV15 and TRBJ2-3; D uncertain. This CDR3 is built from 15 residues. Trimming left V 4 bases short and J 6 bases short, with 17 bases between. The V gene's germline CDR1 is LNHNV and CDR2 YYDKDF (reference sequence). CDR3 sequence reads: CATSTVGTKRDTQYF. The CDR3 DNA reads TGTGCCACCAGCACCGTCGGCACTAAGAGGGATACGCAGTATTTT.

This chain uses TRBV6-7 with TRBJ2-7, with 8 bases identical to TRBD1. TRBV6-7 is sorted into the ORF group, with uncertain function. There are 14 residues in the CDR3. J gave up 3 bases and V 3 bases, and 4 bases lay outside the gene matches. The CDR3: CASSYGTGDYEQYF. CDR3 coding DNA: TGTGCCAGCAGTTATGGGACAGGAGACTACGAGCAGTACTTC.